This T cell receptor beta chain derives from a study of prognosis after radiotherapy for stage I lung cancer. Overall study context: Those with stage I non-small cell lung cancer who took part were enrolled between April 2018 and 2019. Squamous cell carcinoma was diagnosed in about seven patients and adenocarcinoma in about twelve. Every patient with non-small cell lung cancer was judged medically inoperable.

Multiplex PCR in two rounds served to amplify TCR beta CDR3 from genomic DNA. Gene-specific TRBV and TRBJ primers were used in PCR round one. MiXCR was run by TCRdb on the multiplex PCR reads, yielding one entry per CDR3 protein. The sample lists 15,000 to 20,000 distinct CDR3 sequences; approximately 46% were seen once. Germline CDR1 reads SGHVS; CDR2 reads FQNEAQ. The J segment lost 3 bases and the V segment lost 5 bases, leaving 13 bases of the junction unmatched. This CDR3 has 17 residues. There are many counts of this clonotype. This chain joins TRBV7-8 and TRBJ2-3, with 8 bases lining up with TRBD1. This receptor was identified in a donor at least 50 years old with non-small cell lung cancer. Sequences were derived from PBMCs, sampled before or after stereotactic body radiation therapy (not recorded which). The CDR3: CASSPLLGTGRTDTQYF. As DNA, the CDR3 is TGTGCCAGCAGCCCCCTCCTTGGGACAGGTAGGACAGATACGCAGTATTTT. Full variable domain (missing parts from reference TRBV7-8 and TRBJ2-3): GAGVSQSPRYKVAKRGQDVALRCDPISGHVSLFWYQQALGQGPEFLTYFQNEAQLDKSGLPSDRFFAERPEGSVSTLKIQRTQQEDSAVYLCASSPLLGTGRTDTQYFGPGTRLTVL.